Each of the 24 T cell receptor beta chains below was sequenced from the same sample in a study of cytomegalovirus exposure and HLA in healthy donors. Researchers ran the PCR with 60 Vbeta and 13 Jbeta primers. Repertoires were generated with immunoSEQ multiplex PCR, while TCRdb's copy carries only in-frame clones and drops some. The table includes under 200,000 clones, just over 75% detected once. Sequenced sample: PBMCs. These receptors all stem from a woman aged 25 to 39 in good health and CMV-seropositive.

This clone was seen a few times. This chain links TRBV7-8 with TRBJ2-6; possible D gene TRBD1, 7 bases. V was trimmed by 2 bases and J by 0 bases, leaving 14 bases between them. The CDR3 loop spans 18 amino acids. Germline V CDR1 and CDR2: SGHVS, FQNEAQ. CDR3 nucleotides: TGTGCCAGCAGCTTATTGGCAGGGGGGCTCTCTGGGGCCAACGTCCTGACTTTC. Protein product: CASSLLAGGLSGANVLTF.

This clone was found once. The gene calls are TRBV7-6 and TRBJ2-3, with 13 nucleotides matching TRBD2. The junction had 8 bases not matched to a gene; V was cut back by 3 bases and J by 2 bases. Per the germline V gene, CDR1 is SGHVS and CDR2 is FNYEAQ. The CDR3 is made up of 18 amino acids. This chain's CDR3 is CASSLGLAGLPSTDTQYF. In DNA form, the CDR3 reads TGTGCCAGCAGCTTGGGACTAGCGGGATTACCTTCCACAGATACGCAGTATTTT.

V and J are TRBV5-8 and TRBJ1-2, with D possibly matching TRBD1 (5 bases). The CDR3 spans 14 residues. Germline V CDR1 and CDR2: SGHTS, YDEGEE. V lost 4 bases and J lost 4, with 14 bases in between. CDR3 protein: CASSLRGEPYGYTF. The CDR3, as DNA: TGTGCCAGCAGCCTCCGGGGGGAACCCTATGGCTACACCTTC.

This clone was seen just once. The chain employs TRBV27 and TRBJ2-3, with 9 bases aligning to TRBD2. From germline, CDR1 is MNHEY and CDR2 SMNVEV (reference sequence). The CDR3 runs 14 residues. The V segment lost 6 bases and the J segment 7 bases; nucleotides outside the gene matches: 8. CDR3 loop: CASRAGLATNTQYF. CDR3 sequence (DNA): TGTGCCAGCAGGGCGGGACTAGCTACGAATACGCAGTATTTT.

This clone occurred once. V usage is TRBV2 and J usage is TRBJ2-1, with 11 bases lining up with TRBD2. The germline V gene has CDR1 SNHLY and CDR2 FYNNEI. With V trimmed by 7 bases and J by 6 bases, 8 bases remained unmatched. There are 15 residues in the CDR3. The CDR3 region has the DNA TGTGCCAGCAAGCGAGGGACTAGCGGATCCAATGAGCAGTTCTTC. Residues: CASKRGTSGSNEQFF.

This chain joins TRBV4-1 and TRBJ1-5; TRBD1 is a possible D gene (6 bases). Germline CDR1 and CDR2: MGHRA and YSYEKL. The V and J ends lost 4 bases and 4 bases respectively, with 14 bases between them. The CDR3 covers 15 residues. CDR3 region: CASSPLDRKNQPQHF. The CDR3 DNA reads TGCGCCAGCAGCCCCCTAGACAGGAAAAATCAGCCCCAGCATTTT.

This chain links TRBV10-1 with TRBJ2-1; TRBD2 matches 13 bases. The CDR3 is made up of 19 amino acids. Germline V gives CDR1 WNHNN, CDR2 SYGVQD (reference sequence). V shed 7 bases and J 0 bases; nucleotides not matched to a gene: 12. Written as DNA, the CDR3 is TGCGCCAGCAATACACCGGGACTAGCGGGGCTACACTCCTACAATGAGCAGTTCTTC. It encodes CASNTPGLAGLHSYNEQFF.

CDR3 sequence (DNA): TGTGCCAGCAGCTTCAGGGACAGGGCCCAGCATTTT. This sequence encodes CASSFRDRAQHF. The chain has TRBV5-8 and TRBJ1-5; the match to TRBD1 covers 9 bases. The germline gives CDR1 SGHTS, CDR2 YDEGEE. The V segment lost 2 bases and the J segment 11 bases; nucleotides outside the gene matches: 2. The CDR3 has 12 amino acids.

The chain carries TRBV4-3 and TRBJ1-1; TRBD1 matches 7 bases. The CDR3 loop spans 16 amino acids. J gave up 0 bases and V 3 bases, and 7 bases lay outside the gene matches. The germline V gene has CDR1 LGHNA and CDR2 YSLEER. In DNA, the CDR3 is TGCGCCAGCAGCCAGTTTAGACAGGGCGTGAACACTGAAGCTTTCTTT. Encoded protein: CASSQFRQGVNTEAFF.

The rearrangement joins TRBV29-1 to TRBJ2-3; 7 nucleotides line up with TRBD2. With 7 bases clipped from V and 6 bases from J, the junction kept 7 bases outside the gene matches. The CDR3 runs to 12 residues. CDR1 and CDR2 from the germline V gene are SQVTM and ANQGSEA. CDR3 bases: TGCAGCGCTGGGAAACTAGCGGATACGCAGTATTTT. It specifies CSAGKLADTQYF.

The rearrangement uses TRBV11-2 and TRBJ2-4; D not resolved. This CDR3 has 15 residues. The germline gives CDR1 SGHAT, CDR2 FQNNGV. V was pared by 4 bases and J by 7 bases, with 17 bases between. CDR3 amino acids: CASSSQIPPGNIQYF. CDR3 nucleotides: TGTGCCAGCAGCTCCCAGATACCCCCCGGGAACATTCAGTACTTC.

The gene calls are TRBV6-6 and TRBJ1-4, with TRBD1 as a possible D gene (6 bases). The length of the CDR3 is 14 residues. Germline V gene sequence: CDR1 MNHNY, CDR2 SVGAGI (reference sequence). Trimming removed 7 bases from V and 8 bases from J, with 17 bases in between. The CDR3 sequence is CASNLQGPIEKLFF. The CDR3 DNA follows: TGTGCCAGCAATTTACAGGGCCCGATCGAAAAACTGTTTTTT.

The chain combines TRBV4-3 with TRBJ2-7; 9 bases agree with TRBD2. V gave up 0 bases and J gave up 3 bases; unmatched junction bases: 3. CDR1 LGHNA and CDR2 YSLEER come from the germline V gene. This CDR3 is 15 amino acids long. The CDR3 spells CASSQDLAGSYEQYF. In DNA, the CDR3 is TGCGCCAGCAGCCAAGACCTAGCGGGAAGCTACGAGCAGTACTTC.

The V call is TRBV19, the J call TRBJ2-3, with TRBD2 matching 14 bases. The CDR3 is 15 amino acids. V lost 1 base and J lost 9; bases outside the gene matches: 3. Germline V gene sequence: CDR1 LNHDA, CDR2 SQIVND (reference sequence). CDR3 in DNA: TGTGCCAGTAGTATAGGGGGACTAGCGGGAGCCACGCAGTATTTT. Translating gives CASSIGGLAGATQYF.

The genes are TRBV5-1 and TRBJ2-1; a possible D gene is TRBD1 (5 bases). The ends were cut back, 3 bases at V and 0 bases at J, with 13 bases in the middle. Germline-derived CDR1 and CDR2 are SGHRS and YFSETQ. The CDR3 covers 16 residues. The CDR3 protein is CASSSPLDSSYNEQFF. DNA for the CDR3: TGCGCCAGCAGCTCCCCATTAGACAGCTCCTACAATGAGCAGTTCTTC.

The chain has TRBV9 and TRBJ2-1; perhaps TRBD2 as D (6 bases). The CDR3 is 13 residues long. Trimming cost V 4 bases and J 7 bases, with 12 bases left between them. Germline-derived CDR1 and CDR2 are SGDLS and YYNGEE. CDR3 nucleotide sequence: TGTGCCAGCAGCCCTGACGGGGGTAATGAGCAGTTCTTC. Translating it yields CASSPDGGNEQFF.

The DNA of the CDR3 is TGCGCCAGCAGCTTGGATTGGGAGGACAATGAGCAGTTCTTC. It is translated as CASSLDWEDNEQFF. This sequence joins TRBV5-1 and TRBJ2-1, with D possibly being TRBD2 (6 bases). The CDR3 consists of 14 residues. Per germline, CDR1 SGHRS and CDR2 YFSETQ. The V and J ends lost 0 bases and 5 bases respectively, with 9 bases between them.

V is TRBV28 and J is TRBJ1-6, with 7 bases lining up with TRBD1. Trimming took 4 bases from V and 8 from J; bases not matched to a gene: 14. Looked up from germline, CDR1 is MDHEN and CDR2 is SYDVKM. The CDR3 spans 17 residues. CDR3: CASSYPLTGTGDSPLHF. The CDR3 nucleotides are TGTGCCAGCAGTTACCCCTTGACAGGGACTGGAGATTCACCCCTCCACTTT. Drawing the rest from reference TRBV28 and TRBJ1-6, the complete variable domain is DVKVTQSSRYLVKRTGEKVFLECVQDMDHENMFWYRQDPGLGLRLIYFSYDVKMKEKGDIPEGYSVSREKKERFSLILESASTNQTSMYLCASSYPLTGTGDSPLHFGNGTRLTVT.

The J gene is TRBJ1-3, the V gene TRBV2; D might be TRBD1 (6 bases). CDR1 is SNHLY and CDR2 is FYNNEI in the germline V gene. The CDR3 runs to 14 residues. Trimming removed 6 bases at V and 0 bases at J, with 9 bases between. DNA for the CDR3: TGTGCCAGCAGCTCCAGGGGCTCTGGAAACACCATATATTTT. The encoded protein is CASSSRGSGNTIYF.

The chain employs TRBV2 and TRBJ2-3, with a possible D match to TRBD2 (5 bases). The germline CDR1 and CDR2 sequences are SNHLY and FYNNEI. This CDR3 region has 17 residues. V was trimmed by 5 bases and J by 6 bases, leaving 24 bases between them. The CDR3 nucleotides are TGTGCCAGCAGTTCCCAAGTTGCTAGCCTCAGCCTGGATACGCAGTATTTT. Its translation: CASSSQVASLSLDTQYF. The entire variable domain, with the rest obtained from reference TRBV2 and TRBJ2-3, is as follows: EPEVTQTPSHQVTQMGQEVILRCVPISNHLYFYWYRQILGQKVEFLVSFYNNEISEKSEIFDDQFSVERPDGSNFTLKIRSTKLEDSAMYFCASSSQVASLSLDTQYFGPGTRLTVL.

This clone was observed a few times. The J gene is TRBJ2-1, the V gene TRBV19; no firm D call. Between the trimmed V and J ends, which lost 3 bases and 4 bases, there was a span of 4 bases. CDR3 size: 12 residues. Germline loops: CDR1 LNHDA, CDR2 SQIVND (reference sequence). CDR3 nucleotides: TGTGCCAGTAGTATGACATACAATGAGCAGTTCTTC. Its protein is CASSMTYNEQFF.

This clone has a single count. The chain carries TRBV19 and TRBJ2-2; 8 nucleotides align to TRBD1. The CDR3 runs 16 residues. CDR1 is LNHDA and CDR2 is SQIVND in the germline V gene (reference sequence). V shed 3 bases and J 3 bases; nucleotides not matched to a gene: 6. The CDR3 loop is CASSIRTGSYTGELFF. The CDR3 nucleotides read TGTGCCAGTAGTATTAGGACAGGGTCTTACACCGGGGAGCTGTTTTTT.

J is TRBJ2-7 and V is TRBV5-1, with D perhaps TRBD1 (5 bases). The V gene's germline CDR1 is SGHRS and CDR2 YFSETQ. Trimming removed 1 base from V and 2 bases from J, with 10 bases in between. This CDR3 has 14 amino acids. The CDR3 loop is CASSLRQTAYEQYF. The CDR3 DNA reads as TGCGCCAGCAGCTTGAGACAGACCGCCTACGAGCAGTACTTC.

V and J are TRBV14 and TRBJ2-2; unclear D gene. The CDR3 has 13 amino acids. The ends were cut back, 5 bases at V and 6 bases at J, with 10 bases in the middle. CDR1 is SGHDN and CDR2 is FVKESK in the germline V gene. The CDR3 sequence: CASSTRLAGELFF. The CDR3 bases are TGTGCCAGCAGCACCCGACTTGCCGGGGAGCTGTTTTTT.